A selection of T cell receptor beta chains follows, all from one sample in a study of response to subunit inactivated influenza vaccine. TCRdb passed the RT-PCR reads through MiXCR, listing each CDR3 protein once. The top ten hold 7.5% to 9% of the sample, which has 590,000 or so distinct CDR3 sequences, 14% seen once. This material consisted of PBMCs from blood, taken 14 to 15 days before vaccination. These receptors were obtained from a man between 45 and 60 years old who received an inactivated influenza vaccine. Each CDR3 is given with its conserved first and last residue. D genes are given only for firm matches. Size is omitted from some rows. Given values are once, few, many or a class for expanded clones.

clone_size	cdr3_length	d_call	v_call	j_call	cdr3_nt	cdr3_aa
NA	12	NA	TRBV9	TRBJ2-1	TGTGCCAGCGTGACTCGATACAATGAGCAGTTCTTC	CASVTRYNEQFF
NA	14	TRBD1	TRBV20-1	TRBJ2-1	TGCAGTGCAAGGCGACAGGGGGCGGACAATGAGCAGTTCTTC	CSARRQGADNEQFF
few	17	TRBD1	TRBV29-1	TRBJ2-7	TGCAGCGTGTTGGATGTCGGGGGCAGGGGGCGTACCTACGAGCAGTACTTC	CSVLDVGGRGRTYEQYF
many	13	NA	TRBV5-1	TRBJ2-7	TGCGCCAGCAGCTCCGGGACCATTTACGAGCAGTACTTC	CASSSGTIYEQYF
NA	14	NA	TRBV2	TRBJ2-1	TGTGCCAGCAGTGAGCAGGGGTTCGGGAATGAGCAGTTCTTC	CASSEQGFGNEQFF
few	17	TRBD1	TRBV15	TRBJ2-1	TGTGCCACCAGCAGTGCTCAACCGGGACAGGGGTACAATGAGCAGTTCTTC	CATSSAQPGQGYNEQFF
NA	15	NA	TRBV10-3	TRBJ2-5	TGTGCCATCAGTGAGTCCGACAGGCGAGGCGAGACCCAGTACTTC	CAISESDRRGETQYF
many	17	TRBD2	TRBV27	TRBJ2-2	TGTGCCAGCAGTTTATGGCTAGCGGGGGGGCCGTACGGGGAGCTGTTTTTT	CASSLWLAGGPYGELFF
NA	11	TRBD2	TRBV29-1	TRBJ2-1	TGCAGCGTTCTAGCGGTCAATGAGCAGTTCTTC	CSVLAVNEQFF
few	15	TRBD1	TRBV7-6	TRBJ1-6	TGTGCCAGCAGCTTGGACGGGGGACAGGGATCACCCCTCCACTTT	CASSLDGGQGSPLHF
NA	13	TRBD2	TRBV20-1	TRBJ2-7	TGCAGCGGGACTAGCGGGGGTTCCTACGAGCAGTACTTC	CSGTSGGSYEQYF
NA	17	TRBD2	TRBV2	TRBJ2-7	TGTGCCAGCAGAGGCGGGACTAGCGGGGCAAGGAACTACGAGCAGTACTTC	CASRGGTSGARNYEQYF
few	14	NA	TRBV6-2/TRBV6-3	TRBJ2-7	TGTGCCAGCAGTTACGGAGGTTTTTCCTACGAGCAGTACTTC	CASSYGGFSYEQYF
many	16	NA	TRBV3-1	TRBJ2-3	TGTGCCAGCAGCCAAGGCGGATCCCTGGGGCCAGATACGCAGTATTTT	CASSQGGSLGPDTQYF
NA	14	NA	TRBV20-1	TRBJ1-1	TGCAGTGCTAGAGTCGGGGCAGCGAACACTGAAGCTTTCTTT	CSARVGAANTEAFF
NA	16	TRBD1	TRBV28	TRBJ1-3	TGTGCCAGCAGTCCTGGGACAGGGACGAACGGAAACACCATATATTTT	CASSPGTGTNGNTIYF
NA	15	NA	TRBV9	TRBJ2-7	TGTGCCAGCAGCGTAGATGTGGAACTACCCTACGAGCAGTACTTC	CASSVDVELPYEQYF
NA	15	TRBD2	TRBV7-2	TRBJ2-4	TGTGCCAGCAGCTTCCAGCGGGGGGGATTTAGCCCTCAGTACTTC	CASSFQRGGFSPQYF
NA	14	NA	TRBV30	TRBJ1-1	TGTGCCTGGAACAGGGTAGGGGGAAACACTGAAGCTTTCTTT	CAWNRVGGNTEAFF
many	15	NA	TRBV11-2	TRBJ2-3	TGTGCCAGCAGCTTAGTTGGCGGACGCACAGATACGCAGTATTTT	CASSLVGGRTDTQYF
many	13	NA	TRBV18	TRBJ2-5	TGTGCCAGCAGCCCCGGACTAAAAGAGACCCAGTACTTC	CASSPGLKETQYF
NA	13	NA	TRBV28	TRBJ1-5	TGTGCCAGCAGGGGGCAAAACAATCAGCCCCAGCATTTT	CASRGQNNQPQHF
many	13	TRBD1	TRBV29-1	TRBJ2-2	TGCAGCGTTACCACAGGGGGCACCGGGGAGCTGTTTTTT	CSVTTGGTGELFF
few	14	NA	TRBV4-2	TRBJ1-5	TGTGCCAGCAGCCAAACAACTCCTAATCAGCCCCAGCATTTT	CASSQTTPNQPQHF
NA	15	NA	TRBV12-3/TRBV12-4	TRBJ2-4	TGTGCCAGCAGTACCCTGACTACTATCCAAAACATTCAGTACTTC	CASSTLTTIQNIQYF
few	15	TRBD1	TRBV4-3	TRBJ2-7	TGCGCCAGCAGCCAAGCCGCGGGACAGGGTTACGAGCAGTACTTC	CASSQAAGQGYEQYF
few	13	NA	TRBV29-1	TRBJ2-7	TGCAGCGTTGAGGGGGCGGGAGCCTACGAGCAGTACTTC	CSVEGAGAYEQYF
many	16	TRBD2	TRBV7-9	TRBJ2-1	TGTGCCAGCAGCCCCCGGACTAGCGGCTCCTACAATGAGCAGTTCTTC	CASSPRTSGSYNEQFF
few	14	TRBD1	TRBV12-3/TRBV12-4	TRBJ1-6	TGTGCCAGCAGTTTGGTAGGGGGCGCCTCACCCCTCCACTTT	CASSLVGGASPLHF
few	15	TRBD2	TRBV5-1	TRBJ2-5	TGCGCCAGCAGCCCCCGGTCACGGGGGGAAGAGACCCAGTACTTC	CASSPRSRGEETQYF
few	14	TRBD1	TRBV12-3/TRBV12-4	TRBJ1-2	TGTGCCAGCAGTTTAGGAGGGGGCGATTGGGGCTACACCTTC	CASSLGGGDWGYTF
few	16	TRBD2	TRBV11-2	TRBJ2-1	TGTGCCAGCAGCCCCCCGCGGGGGAGTGCCTACAATGAGCAGTTCTTC	CASSPPRGSAYNEQFF
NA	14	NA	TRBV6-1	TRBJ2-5	TGTGCCAGCAACTTCGATAGGACAGCAGAGACCCAGTACTTC	CASNFDRTAETQYF
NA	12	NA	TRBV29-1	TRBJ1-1	TGCAGCGTTGTGGGGTCAAGCACTGAAGCTTTCTTT	CSVVGSSTEAFF
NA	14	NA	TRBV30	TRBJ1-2	TGTGCCTGGAGCCGTAGGGGGGGCAGGTATGGCTACACCTTC	CAWSRRGGRYGYTF
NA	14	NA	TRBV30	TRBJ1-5	TGTGCCTGGAGTAGGGCAGGGGGCAATCAGCCCCAGCATTTT	CAWSRAGGNQPQHF
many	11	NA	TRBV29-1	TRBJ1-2	TGCAGCGTGGGGGAGGACTATGGCTACACCTTC	CSVGEDYGYTF
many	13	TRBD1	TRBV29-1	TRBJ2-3	TGCAGCGTTGAAGATCAGGGGGCAGATACGCAGTATTTT	CSVEDQGADTQYF
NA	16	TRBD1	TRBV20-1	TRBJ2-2	TGCAGTGCTTCACACGGGACAGGGGGTAACACCGGGGAGCTGTTTTTT	CSASHGTGGNTGELFF